One and the same sample provided the 23 T cell receptor beta chains below, sequenced in a study of T cells in Graves' hyperthyroidism and ophthalmopathy. Amplification yielded TCR beta CDR3 regions, with RNA transcripts as the source. A set of HTBI primers served as the primers for a first-round RT-PCR of the TCR CDR3. TCRdb reanalysed the multiplex PCR reads using MiXCR and keeps one entry per CDR3 protein. The repertoire includes roughly 130,000 distinct CDR3 sequences, approximately 20% of them detected once, and 60% to 80% sits in the top ten. Sequencing was done on a sample of blood. These receptors came from a woman aged 45-65 years with Graves' hyperthyroidism that later progressed to Graves' ophthalmopathy.

In this sample, this clonotype turned up many times. The chain joins TRBV3-1 to TRBJ1-1; the D gene is possibly TRBD1 (5 bases). V was clipped by 1 base and J by 6 bases, with 18 bases between them. The CDR3 extends over 16 amino acids. Germline CDR1 is LGHDT and CDR2 is YNNKEL (reference sequence). The CDR3 is CASSQGNGGPLAEAFF. The CDR3 DNA sequence: TGTGCCAGCAGCCAAGGGAACGGGGGACCACTTGCTGAAGCTTTCTTT.

This clonotype has ten or more counts. The chain employs TRBV11-2 and TRBJ2-7; 8 bases map to TRBD1. CDR1 is SGHAT, CDR2 FQNNGV, per germline. After removal of 1 base from V and 2 bases from J, the junction contained 1 base not matched to a gene. This CDR3 is 14 amino acids long. CDR3 bases: TGTGCCAGCAGCTTAGGGGGACAGGCCTACGAGCAGTACTTC. This encodes CASSLGGQAYEQYF.

This clonotype has a handful of counts. The chain uses TRBV7-9 and TRBJ1-1; possibly TRBD1 for D (5 bases). The CDR3 has 15 amino acids. Germline assignment: CDR1 SEHNR and CDR2 FQNEAQ (reference sequence). V was cut by 11 bases and J by 1 base, with 20 bases left in between. CDR3 DNA sequence: TGTGCCGGCGTCATGGGACGGTTCAAGAACACTGAAGCTTTCTTT. It translates to CAGVMGRFKNTEAFF.

This clonotype has ten or more counts. The chain recombines TRBV20-1 with TRBJ2-7, with D tentatively TRBD2 (5 bases). There are 16 residues in the CDR3. Germline CDR1 and CDR2: DFQATT and SNEGSKA (reference sequence). Trimming removed 1 base from V and 6 bases from J, with 22 bases in between. Here the CDR3 DNA reads TGCAGTGCTAGAGGCGACCACGGACTCGGACGATCCGAGCAGTACTTC. Translating gives CSARGDHGLGRSEQYF.

This clonotype has ten or more counts. The rearrangement uses TRBV20-1 and TRBJ1-5, with D possibly being TRBD1 (5 bases). Per the germline V gene, CDR1 is DFQATT and CDR2 is SNEGSKA (reference sequence). The V end lost 6 bases, the J end lost 5 bases, and 14 bases lay between the germline ends. The CDR3 consists of 13 residues. CDR3 loop: CSAEGLLDQPQHF. DNA for the CDR3: TGCAGTGCCGAGGGACTCCTGGATCAGCCCCAGCATTTT.

This chain links TRBV12-3 or TRBV12-4 with TRBJ2-1, with D perhaps matching TRBD1 or TRBD2 (5 bases each). The CDR3 covers 16 residues. Trimming took off 2 bases at V and 0 bases at J, with 11 bases between the two ends. The CDR3 DNA reads as TGTGCCAGCAGTTTACGAGGGGTCGGCTCCTACAATGAGCAGTTCTTC. Its protein is CASSLRGVGSYNEQFF.

The chain links TRBV5-1 to TRBJ1-4; no clear D. V dropped 4 bases and J dropped 5 bases, with 12 bases sitting between them. The CDR3 is 14 amino acids. Germline assignment: CDR1 SGHRS and CDR2 YFSETQ. The CDR3 sequence: CASSASQKNEKLFF. The CDR3, as DNA: TGCGCCAGCAGCGCCAGCCAGAAAAATGAAAAACTGTTTTTT.

This clonotype has a count of ten or more. The chain joins TRBV30 to TRBJ1-1; D uncertain. CDR1 is GTSNPN, CDR2 SVGIG, per germline (reference sequence). The CDR3 contains 13 residues. V was clipped by 2 bases and J by 4 bases, with 11 bases between them. CDR3 nucleotides: TGTGCCTGGAGTAGCGGGGTTGGCACTGAAGCTTTCTTT. Translation gives CAWSSGVGTEAFF.

This clonotype was counted many times. V gene TRBV30 combines with J gene TRBJ1-1; D perhaps matches TRBD1 (5 bases). The V gene's germline CDR1 is GTSNPN and CDR2 SVGIG (reference sequence). This CDR3 spans 12 amino acids. The V end lost 1 base, the J end lost 12 bases, and 15 bases lay between the germline ends. CDR3 DNA sequence: TGTGCCTGGAGTGCCCAGGGCTGGGGGACTTTCTTT. Its protein is CAWSAQGWGTFF. Full variable domain (remainder filled in from reference TRBV30 and TRBJ1-1): SQTIHQWPATLVQPVGSPLSLECTVEGTSNPNLYWYRQAAGRGLQLLFYSVGIGQISSEVPQNLSASRPQDRQFILSSKKLLLSDSGFYLCAWSAQGWGTFFGQGTRLTVV.

The CDR3 nucleotides are TGTGCCAGCAGCTTAGCGCGGGGGGACACAGATACGCAGTATTTT. Amino acids: CASSLARGDTDTQYF. V and J are TRBV7-8 and TRBJ2-3; the match to TRBD2 covers 8 bases. The CDR3 sequence is 15 residues long. Trimming took 0 bases from V and 2 from J; bases not matched to a gene: 1. CDR1 and CDR2 from the germline V gene are SGHVS and FQNEAQ.

This clonotype was observed many times. The chain is built from TRBV30 and TRBJ2-3; 8 bases map to TRBD1. Germline V lookup: CDR1 GTSNPN, CDR2 SVGIG (reference sequence). After removal of 4 bases from V and 4 bases from J, the junction contained 10 bases not matched to a gene. The CDR3 loop spans 15 amino acids. CDR3: CAWTKQGGRADTQYF. In DNA form, the CDR3 reads TGTGCCTGGACGAAACAGGGGGGAAGAGCAGATACGCAGTATTTT. The whole variable domain, remainder taken from reference TRBV30 and TRBJ2-3, is SQTIHQWPATLVQPVGSPLSLECTVEGTSNPNLYWYRQAAGRGLQLLFYSVGIGQISSEVPQNLSASRPQDRQFILSSKKLLLSDSGFYLCAWTKQGGRADTQYFGPGTRLTVL.

The chain couples TRBV28 to TRBJ1-5; 9 bases are shared with TRBD1. This CDR3 region has 16 residues. J was trimmed by 7 bases and V by 3 bases; bases with no gene match: 10. Germline-derived CDR1 and CDR2 are MDHEN and SYDVKM. CDR3 DNA sequence: TGTGCCAGCAGTTTGTTACAGGGGGCCCCTCTCCAGCCCCAGCATTTT. This translates into CASSLLQGAPLQPQHF.

This clonotype was recorded at least ten times. The rearrangement joins TRBV9 to TRBJ2-7; possibly TRBD1 or TRBD2 for D (6 bases each). This CDR3 spans 16 amino acids. The V gene lost 0 bases and the J gene lost 2 bases, with 15 bases spanning the gap. The germline gives CDR1 SGDLS, CDR2 YYNGEE. The CDR3: CASSVGGGGSTYEQYF. The CDR3 DNA sequence: TGTGCCAGCAGCGTAGGAGGAGGGGGGTCTACCTACGAGCAGTACTTC. The variable domain in full, with the rest retrieved from reference TRBV9 and TRBJ2-7, is DSGVTQTPKHLITATGQRVTLRCSPRSGDLSVYWYQQSLDQGLQFLIQYYNGEERAKGNILERFSAQQFPDLHSELNLSSLELGDSALYFCASSVGGGGSTYEQYFGPGTRLTVT.

This clonotype was counted at least ten times. The chain uses TRBV12-3 or TRBV12-4 and TRBJ1-5; 12 positions match TRBD1. The CDR3 has 18 amino acids. Trimming took 2 bases from V and 2 from J; bases not matched to a gene: 7. This CDR3 is CASSLKGQGAFGNQPQHF. Here the CDR3 DNA reads TGTGCCAGCAGTTTAAAGGGACAGGGGGCTTTCGGCAATCAGCCCCAGCATTTT.

The V call is TRBV9, the J call TRBJ2-6; D unclear. The CDR3 runs to 15 residues. V lost 0 bases and J lost 0, with 4 bases in between. Germline CDR1 reads SGDLS; CDR2 reads YYNGEE. The CDR3 DNA sequence: TGTGCCAGCAGCGTAGGGAGCTCTGGGGCCAACGTCCTGACTTTC. Translation: CASSVGSSGANVLTF.

Here the CDR3 reads CATSSGTGSYEQYF. CDR3 nucleotide sequence: TGTGCCACCTCCTCCGGGACAGGGTCGTACGAGCAGTACTTC. V gene TRBV15 combines with J gene TRBJ2-7, with TRBD1 matching over 9 bases. From germline, CDR1 is LNHNV and CDR2 YYDKDF (reference sequence). With 8 bases clipped from V and 4 bases from J, the junction kept 9 bases outside the gene matches. The CDR3 consists of 14 residues.

In this sample, this clonotype turned up many times. V gene TRBV5-1 combines with J gene TRBJ1-5; 8 bases agree with TRBD1. J gave up 0 bases and V 7 bases, and 9 bases lay outside the gene matches. The length of the CDR3 is 16 residues. The V gene's germline CDR1 is SGHRS and CDR2 YFSETQ. DNA for the CDR3: TGCGCCAGCCCCTGGGCGGGACAGGCTAGCAATCAGCCCCAGCATTTT. Protein: CASPWAGQASNQPQHF. Together with reference TRBV5-1 and TRBJ1-5, the CDR3 gives the full variable domain: KAGVTQTPRYLIKTRGQQVTLSCSPISGHRSVSWYQQTPGQGLQFLFEYFSETQRNKGNFPGRFSGRQFSNSRSEMNVSTLELGDSALYLCASPWAGQASNQPQHFGDGTRLSIL.

The gene calls are TRBV2 and TRBJ2-2; 9 positions agree with TRBD1. CDR1 SNHLY and CDR2 FYNNEI come from the germline V gene. J gave up 8 bases and V 3 bases, and 4 bases lay outside the gene matches. CDR3 length: 14 residues. Written as DNA, the CDR3 is TGTGCCAGCAGTGACCAACAGGGGGCAGGGGAGCTGTTTTTT. Translation: CASSDQQGAGELFF.

This clonotype was detected ten times or more. J is TRBJ1-2 and V is TRBV2; D is unresolved. There are 13 residues in the CDR3. The V end was cut by 7 bases, the J end by 2 bases, with 11 bases between. Germline V gene data show CDR1 as SNHLY and CDR2 as FYNNEI. CDR3 sequence reads: CASKGDGNYGYTF. DNA for the CDR3: TGTGCCAGCAAGGGAGACGGCAACTATGGCTACACCTTC.

This chain connects TRBV10-3 to TRBJ2-1; D might be TRBD2 (5 bases). CDR1 ENHRY and CDR2 SYGVKD come from the germline V gene. With 6 bases removed from V and 0 bases from J, the gap between germline ends came to 15 bases. The CDR3 is made up of 16 amino acids. The CDR3 DNA reads TGTGCCATCAGCTCAAGCTTGGGGAGCTCCTACAATGAGCAGTTCTTC. Translating gives CAISSSLGSSYNEQFF.

This clonotype was counted at least ten times. The gene calls are TRBV24-1 and TRBJ2-3; D possibly corresponds to TRBD1 (6 bases). This CDR3 is built from 16 residues. Trimming took off 7 bases at V and 1 base at J, with 17 bases between the two ends. Germline V CDR1 and CDR2: KGHDR, SFDVKD. CDR3 sequence (DNA): TGTGCCACCAGCCCCGGAGAGGGGGACGGCACAGATACGCAGTATTTT. Translation: CATSPGEGDGTDTQYF.

This clonotype was counted only a few times. This chain links TRBV28 with TRBJ2-1; 8 positions match TRBD2. CDR1 is MDHEN and CDR2 is SYDVKM in the germline V gene. V lost 7 bases and J lost 4; bases outside the gene matches: 9. The CDR3 runs 15 residues. CDR3 DNA sequence: TGTGCCAGCATGCGAAAGCGGGAGTGGTACAATGAGCAGTTCTTC. Its translation is CASMRKREWYNEQFF. Variable domain in full (rest from reference TRBV28 and TRBJ2-1): DVKVTQSSRYLVKRTGEKVFLECVQDMDHENMFWYRQDPGLGLRLIYFSYDVKMKEKGDIPEGYSVSREKKERFSLILESASTNQTSMYLCASMRKREWYNEQFFGPGTRLTVL.

This chain joins TRBV4-2 and TRBJ2-1; TRBD2 matches 10 bases. V trimming: 4 bases; J trimming: 6 bases; junction bases outside the gene matches: 6. Germline values: CDR1 LGHNA, CDR2 YNFKEQ. There are 15 residues in the CDR3. CDR3 sequence: CASSRDLAGANEQFF. The CDR3 nucleotides are TGTGCCAGCAGCCGCGACCTAGCGGGAGCCAATGAGCAGTTCTTC.